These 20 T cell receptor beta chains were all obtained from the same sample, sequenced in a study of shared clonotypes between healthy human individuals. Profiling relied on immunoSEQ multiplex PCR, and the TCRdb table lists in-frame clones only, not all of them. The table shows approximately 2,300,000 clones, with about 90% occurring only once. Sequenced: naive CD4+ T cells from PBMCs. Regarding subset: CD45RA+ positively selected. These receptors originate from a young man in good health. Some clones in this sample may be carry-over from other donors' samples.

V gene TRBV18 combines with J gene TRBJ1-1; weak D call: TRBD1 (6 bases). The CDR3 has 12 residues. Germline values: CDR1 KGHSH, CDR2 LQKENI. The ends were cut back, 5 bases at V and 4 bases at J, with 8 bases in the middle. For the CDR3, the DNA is TGTGCCAGCTCAACAGGGAGCACTGAAGCTTTCTTT. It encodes CASSTGSTEAFF.

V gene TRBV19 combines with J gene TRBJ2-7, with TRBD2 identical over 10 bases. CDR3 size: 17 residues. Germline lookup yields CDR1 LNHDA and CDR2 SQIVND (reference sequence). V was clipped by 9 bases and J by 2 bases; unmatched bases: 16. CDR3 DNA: TGTGCCAGACGCACCGGGACTAGCGCCCCTCCGACCTACGAGCAGTACTTC. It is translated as CARRTGTSAPPTYEQYF.

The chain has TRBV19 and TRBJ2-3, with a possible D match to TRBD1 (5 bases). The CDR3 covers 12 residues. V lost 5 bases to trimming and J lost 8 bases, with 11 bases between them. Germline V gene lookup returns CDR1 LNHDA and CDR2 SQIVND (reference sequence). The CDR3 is CASSLGRGTQYF. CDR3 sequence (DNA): TGTGCCAGTAGTCTTGGAAGGGGTACGCAGTATTTT.

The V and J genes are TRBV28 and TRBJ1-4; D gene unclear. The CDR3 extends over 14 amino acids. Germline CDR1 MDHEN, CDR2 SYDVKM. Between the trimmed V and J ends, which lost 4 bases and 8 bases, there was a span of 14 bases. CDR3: CASSSEPWREKLFF. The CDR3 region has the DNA TGTGCCAGCAGTTCGGAGCCCTGGAGGGAAAAACTGTTTTTT.

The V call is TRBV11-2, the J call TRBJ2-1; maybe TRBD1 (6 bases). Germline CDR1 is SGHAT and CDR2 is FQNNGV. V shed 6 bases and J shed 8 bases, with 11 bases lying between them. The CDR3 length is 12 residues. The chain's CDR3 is CASSIQGDEQFF. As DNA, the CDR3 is TGTGCCAGCAGTATACAGGGTGATGAGCAGTTCTTC.

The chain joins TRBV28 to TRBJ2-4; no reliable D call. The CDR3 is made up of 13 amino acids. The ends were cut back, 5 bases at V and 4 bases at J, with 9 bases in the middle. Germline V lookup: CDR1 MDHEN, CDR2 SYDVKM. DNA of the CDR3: TGTGCCAGCAGTCTCGAGTCAAAAAACATTCAGTACTTC. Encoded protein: CASSLESKNIQYF.

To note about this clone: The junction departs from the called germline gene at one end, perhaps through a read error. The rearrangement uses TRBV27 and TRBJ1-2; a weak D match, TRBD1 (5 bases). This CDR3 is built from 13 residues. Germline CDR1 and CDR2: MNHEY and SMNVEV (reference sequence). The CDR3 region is CASSPQQGHGYIF. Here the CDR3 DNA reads TGTGCCAGCAGCCCCCAGCAGGGCCATGGCTACATCTTC.

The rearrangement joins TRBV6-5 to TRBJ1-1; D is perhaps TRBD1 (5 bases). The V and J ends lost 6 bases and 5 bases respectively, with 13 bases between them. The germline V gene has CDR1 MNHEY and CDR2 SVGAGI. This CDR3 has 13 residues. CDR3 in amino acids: CASRAQGGTEAFF. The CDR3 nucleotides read TGTGCCAGCAGGGCCCAGGGAGGGACTGAAGCTTTCTTT.

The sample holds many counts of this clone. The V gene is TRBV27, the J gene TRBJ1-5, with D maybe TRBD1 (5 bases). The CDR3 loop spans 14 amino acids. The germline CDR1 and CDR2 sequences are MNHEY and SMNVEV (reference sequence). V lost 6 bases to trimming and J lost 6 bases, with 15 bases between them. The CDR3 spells CASSPRVGSQPQHF. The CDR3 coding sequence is TGTGCCAGCAGCCCCAGGGTGGGGAGTCAGCCCCAGCATTTT.

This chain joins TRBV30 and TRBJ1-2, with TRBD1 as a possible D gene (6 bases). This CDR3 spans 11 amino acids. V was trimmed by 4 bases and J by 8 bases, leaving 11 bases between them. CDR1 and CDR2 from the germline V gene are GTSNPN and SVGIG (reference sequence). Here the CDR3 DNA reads TGTGCCTGGACGGACAGCGGCGGCTACACCTTC. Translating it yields CAWTDSGGYTF.

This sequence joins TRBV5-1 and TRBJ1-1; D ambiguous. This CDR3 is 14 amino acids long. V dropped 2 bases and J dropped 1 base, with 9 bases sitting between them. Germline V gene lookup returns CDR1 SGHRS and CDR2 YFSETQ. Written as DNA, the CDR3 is TGCGCCAGCAGCTTAATGACCAGGAACACTGAAGCTTTCTTT. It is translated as CASSLMTRNTEAFF.

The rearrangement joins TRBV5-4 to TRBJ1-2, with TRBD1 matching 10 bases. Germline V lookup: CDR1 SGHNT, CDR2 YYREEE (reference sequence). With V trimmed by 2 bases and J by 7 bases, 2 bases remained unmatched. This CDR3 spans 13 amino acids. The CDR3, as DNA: TGTGCCAGCAGCTTAGGGACAGGGGTTGGCTACACCTTC. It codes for CASSLGTGVGYTF.

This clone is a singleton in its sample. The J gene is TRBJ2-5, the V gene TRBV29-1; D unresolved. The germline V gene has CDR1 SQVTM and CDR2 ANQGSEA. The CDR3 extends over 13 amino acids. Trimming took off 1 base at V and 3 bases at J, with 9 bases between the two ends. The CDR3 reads CSVEGRMKETQYF. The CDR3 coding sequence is TGCAGCGTTGAAGGCAGGATGAAAGAGACCCAGTACTTC.

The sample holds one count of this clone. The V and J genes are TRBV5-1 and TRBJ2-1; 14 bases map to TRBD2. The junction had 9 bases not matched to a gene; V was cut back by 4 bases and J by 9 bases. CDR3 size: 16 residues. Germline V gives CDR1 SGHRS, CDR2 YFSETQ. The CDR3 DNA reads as TGCGCCAGCAGCCCTAGACTAGCGGGAGGGCCTAGTGAGCAGTTCTTC. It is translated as CASSPRLAGGPSEQFF.

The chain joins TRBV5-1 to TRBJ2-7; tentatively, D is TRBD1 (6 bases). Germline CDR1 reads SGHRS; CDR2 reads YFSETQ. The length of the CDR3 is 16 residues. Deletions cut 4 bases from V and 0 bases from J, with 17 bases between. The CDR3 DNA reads TGCGCCAGCAGCCCTACCGGGACACAAGTCTCCTACGAGCAGTACTTC. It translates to CASSPTGTQVSYEQYF.

The CDR3 nucleotides are TGTGCCAGCAGTTCGCCTCTAAGGACAGGGATTGACACTGAAGCTTTCTTT. As protein: CASSSPLRTGIDTEAFF. V gene TRBV27 combines with J gene TRBJ1-1; 8 bases fit TRBD1. The CDR3 extends over 17 amino acids. V lost 4 bases and J lost 3; bases outside the gene matches: 13. Germline loops: CDR1 MNHEY, CDR2 SMNVEV (reference sequence).

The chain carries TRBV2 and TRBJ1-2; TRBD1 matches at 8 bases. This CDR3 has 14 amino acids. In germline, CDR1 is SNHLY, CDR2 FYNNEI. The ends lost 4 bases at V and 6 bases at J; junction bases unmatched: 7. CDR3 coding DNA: TGTGCCAGCAGTGGTACAGGGGGAGGCGATGGCTACACCTTC. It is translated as CASSGTGGGDGYTF. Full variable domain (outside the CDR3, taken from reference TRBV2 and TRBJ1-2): EPEVTQTPSHQVTQMGQEVILRCVPISNHLYFYWYRQILGQKVEFLVSFYNNEISEKSEIFDDQFSVERPDGSNFTLKIRSTKLEDSAMYFCASSGTGGGDGYTFGSGTRLTVV.

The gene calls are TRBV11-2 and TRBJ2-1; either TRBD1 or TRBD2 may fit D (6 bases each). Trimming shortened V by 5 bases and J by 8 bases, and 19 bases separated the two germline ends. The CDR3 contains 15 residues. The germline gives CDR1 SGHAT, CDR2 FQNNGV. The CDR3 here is CASSLGLGGRDEQFF. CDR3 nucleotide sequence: TGTGCCAGCAGCCTAGGTCTTGGGGGGCGGGATGAGCAGTTCTTC.

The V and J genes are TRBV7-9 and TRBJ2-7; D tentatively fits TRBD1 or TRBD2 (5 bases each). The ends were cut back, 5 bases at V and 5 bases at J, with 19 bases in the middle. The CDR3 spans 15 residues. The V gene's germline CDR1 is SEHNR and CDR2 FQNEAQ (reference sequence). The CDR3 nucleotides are TGTGCCAGCAGCAAAAGTACAGGACTCGTAGACGAGCAGTACTTC. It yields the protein CASSKSTGLVDEQYF.

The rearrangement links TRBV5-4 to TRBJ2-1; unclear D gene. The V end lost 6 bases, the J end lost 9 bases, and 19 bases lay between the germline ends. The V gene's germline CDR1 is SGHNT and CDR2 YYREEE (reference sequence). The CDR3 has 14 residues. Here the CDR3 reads CASKGANPEGEQFF. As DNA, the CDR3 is TGTGCCAGCAAGGGCGCAAACCCTGAAGGTGAGCAGTTCTTC.